This TCR beta chain is drawn from a study of cytomegalovirus exposure and HLA in healthy donors. This CDR3 region has 16 residues. Germline values: CDR1 MDHEN, CDR2 SYDVKM. V was clipped by 6 bases and J by 3 bases, with 18 bases between them. A note on this clone: Its cognate antigen is unknown.

The PCR ran on 60 Vbeta and 13 Jbeta primers. Assay: immunoSEQ multiplex PCR; the TCRdb copy retains only in-frame clones and omits some. The table lists around 140,000 clones, roughly 78% of them singletons, with around 3.2% in the top ten. Study results and limitations: Sequences of the TCR beta chain were said to predict the HLA-A and HLA-B alleles of most subjects accurately. In an earlier analysis, about 87% or about 30%: the productive usage of most TCR beta V segments. TCR beta V- and J-gene trimming, according to a later analysis, was linked to a missense DCLRE1C variant.

V is TRBV28 and J is TRBJ1-5; no firm D call. The sample was PBMCs. This clonotype originated in a female donor in good health and CMV-seronegative. The CDR3 spells CASSHTLAGVNQPQHF. The CDR3 DNA sequence: TGTGCCAGCAGCCATACCCTTGCCGGAGTCAATCAGCCCCAGCATTTT. Full variable domain (remainder filled in from reference TRBV28 and TRBJ1-5): DVKVTQSSRYLVKRTGEKVFLECVQDMDHENMFWYRQDPGLGLRLIYFSYDVKMKEKGDIPEGYSVSREKKERFSLILESASTNQTSMYLCASSHTLAGVNQPQHFGDGTRLSIL.